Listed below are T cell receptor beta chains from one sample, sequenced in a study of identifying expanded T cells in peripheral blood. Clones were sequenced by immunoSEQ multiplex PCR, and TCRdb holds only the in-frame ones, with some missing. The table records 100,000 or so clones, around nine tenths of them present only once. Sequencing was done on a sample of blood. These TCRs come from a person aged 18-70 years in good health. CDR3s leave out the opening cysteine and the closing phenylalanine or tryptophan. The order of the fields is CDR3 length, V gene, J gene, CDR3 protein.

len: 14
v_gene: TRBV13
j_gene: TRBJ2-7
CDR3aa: ASSLGGAVYTSEQY

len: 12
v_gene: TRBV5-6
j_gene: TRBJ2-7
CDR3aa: ASSVWGSSYEQY

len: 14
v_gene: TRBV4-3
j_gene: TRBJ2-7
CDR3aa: ASSQTTSGGFYEQY

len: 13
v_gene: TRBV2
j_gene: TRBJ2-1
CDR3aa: ASSDVTRAHNEQF

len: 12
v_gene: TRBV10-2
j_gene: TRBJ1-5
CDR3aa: ASSDRAANQPQH

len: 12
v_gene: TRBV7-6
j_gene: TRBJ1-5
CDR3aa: ASSSPRGNQPQH

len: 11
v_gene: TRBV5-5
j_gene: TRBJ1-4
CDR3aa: ASKEHLWEKLF

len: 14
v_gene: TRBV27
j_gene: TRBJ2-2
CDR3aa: ASTTGTGLNTGELF

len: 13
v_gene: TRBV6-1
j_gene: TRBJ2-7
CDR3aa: ASSPIPGTSNEQY

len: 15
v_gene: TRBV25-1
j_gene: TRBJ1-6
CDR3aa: ASSEYGGSSYNSPLH

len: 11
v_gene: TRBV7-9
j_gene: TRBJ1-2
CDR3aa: ASSLARLGGYT

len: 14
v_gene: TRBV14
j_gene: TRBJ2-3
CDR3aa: ASSQGTGGPADTQY

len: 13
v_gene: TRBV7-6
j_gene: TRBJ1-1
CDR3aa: ASSPRGRMNTEAF

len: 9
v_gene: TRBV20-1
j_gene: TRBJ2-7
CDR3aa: SASPSVQQY

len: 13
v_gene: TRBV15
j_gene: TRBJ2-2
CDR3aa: ATRGVGVNTGELF

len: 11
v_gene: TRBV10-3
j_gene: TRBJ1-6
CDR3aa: ASRGDHNSPLH

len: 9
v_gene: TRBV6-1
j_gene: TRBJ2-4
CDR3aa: ASSERDIQY

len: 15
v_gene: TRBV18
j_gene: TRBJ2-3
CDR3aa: ASSPYLRTGETDTQY

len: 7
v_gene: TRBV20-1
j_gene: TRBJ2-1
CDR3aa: SVGHEQF

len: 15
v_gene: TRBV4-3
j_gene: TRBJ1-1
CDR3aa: ASSPRWQGAGGTEAF

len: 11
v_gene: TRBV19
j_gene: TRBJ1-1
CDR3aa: ASSIQQGAEAF

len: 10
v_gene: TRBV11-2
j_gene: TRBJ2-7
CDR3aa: ASSSGAYEQY

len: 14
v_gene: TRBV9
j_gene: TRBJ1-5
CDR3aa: ASNEPPGQDNQPQH

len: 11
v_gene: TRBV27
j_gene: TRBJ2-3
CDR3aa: ASSLGLQGTQY

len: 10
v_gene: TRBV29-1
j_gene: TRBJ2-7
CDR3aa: SAGQGDYEQY

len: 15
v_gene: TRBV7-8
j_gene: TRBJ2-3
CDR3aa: ASSSRLLRAGEDTQY

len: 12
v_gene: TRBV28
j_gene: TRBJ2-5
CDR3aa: ASSLSGDSISGY

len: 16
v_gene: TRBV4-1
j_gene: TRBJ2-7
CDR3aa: ASSQAEWGRGSSYEQY

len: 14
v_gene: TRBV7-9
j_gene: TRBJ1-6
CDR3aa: ASSPPTGGRNSPLH

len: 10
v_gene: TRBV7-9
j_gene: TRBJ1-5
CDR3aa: ARTGRDQPQH

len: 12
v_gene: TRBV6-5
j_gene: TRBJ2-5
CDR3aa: ASIPRQGQETQY

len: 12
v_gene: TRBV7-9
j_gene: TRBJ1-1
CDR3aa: ASSFGSVNTEAF

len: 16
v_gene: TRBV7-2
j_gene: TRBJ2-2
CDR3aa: ASSRQASKNANTGELF

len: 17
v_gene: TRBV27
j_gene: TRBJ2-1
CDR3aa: ASSQKGSGQDLSYNEQF

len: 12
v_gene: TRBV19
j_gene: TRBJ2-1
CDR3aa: ASRLGSSYNEQF

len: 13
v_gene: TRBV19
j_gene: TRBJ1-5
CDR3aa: ASTMGVGLNQPQH

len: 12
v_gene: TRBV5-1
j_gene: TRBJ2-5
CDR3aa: ASSLGAGLETQY

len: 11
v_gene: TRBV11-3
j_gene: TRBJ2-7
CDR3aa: ASSLFGGEVQY